Presented here are 30 T cell receptor beta chains from one specimen sequenced in a study of radiation and T cells in renal cell carcinoma. Time point indicated: baseline pretreatment blood. Stated treatment: 15 Gy SBRT to primary tumor, nephrectomy 4 weeks later. The table came from immunoSEQ multiplex PCR; TCRdb's copy has only in-frame clones and leaves some out. The sample consists of roughly 120,000 clones, roughly four fifths of them appearing once. The sequenced sample was blood, obtained from a patient whose treatment included radiotherapy and nephrectomy. These receptors originate from a woman aged 55 to 70 with renal cell carcinoma.

The CDR3 loop reads CASTQDRTYNSPLHF. CDR3 sequence (DNA): TGTGCCAGCACCCAAGACAGGACTTATAATTCACCCCTCCACTTT. V is TRBV2 and J is TRBJ1-6, with a tentative D call TRBD1 (6 bases). V was cut by 7 bases and J by 4 bases, with 14 bases left in between. The CDR3 has 15 amino acids. CDR1 is SNHLY and CDR2 is FYNNEI in the germline V gene.

The chain employs TRBV27 and TRBJ2-7; D is possibly TRBD1 (5 bases). The CDR3 has 13 residues. V was pared by 4 bases and J by 3 bases, with 10 bases between. Per the germline V gene, CDR1 is MNHEY and CDR2 is SMNVEV (reference sequence). CDR3 residues: CASSWAGHYEQYF. CDR3 DNA: TGTGCCAGCAGTTGGGCAGGGCACTACGAGCAGTACTTC.

The chain combines TRBV6-5 with TRBJ2-7; D gene unclear. The CDR3 extends over 13 amino acids. V was clipped by 7 bases and J by 1 base, with 11 bases between them. Germline V gene lookup returns CDR1 MNHEY and CDR2 SVGAGI. CDR3: CASMSRFSYEQYF. CDR3 nucleotide sequence: TGTGCCAGCATGAGTAGGTTTTCCTACGAGCAGTACTTC.

The chain has TRBV5-1 and TRBJ1-4; D perhaps matches TRBD1 (6 bases). Germline-derived CDR1 and CDR2 are SGHRS and YFSETQ. The germline V and J ends were trimmed by 7 bases and 3 bases, with 13 bases remaining between them. This CDR3 comprises 14 residues. The CDR3 is CASGQQGANEKLFF. CDR3 DNA: TGCGCCAGCGGCCAACAGGGTGCTAATGAAAAACTGTTTTTT.

V gene TRBV5-1 combines with J gene TRBJ2-1; 12 bases are a match to TRBD2. V was clipped by 4 bases and J by 4 bases; unmatched bases: 6. The CDR3 totals 16 residues. Germline V gives CDR1 SGHRS, CDR2 YFSETQ. CDR3 sequence: CASSPWTSGAYNEQFF. CDR3 DNA sequence: TGCGCCAGCAGCCCCTGGACTAGCGGGGCATACAATGAGCAGTTCTTC.

The CDR3 DNA is TGTGCCAGCAGCCCACAGGACAGGTCTGAGAGCTACACCTTC. The encoded protein is CASSPQDRSESYTF. This chain connects TRBV7-9 to TRBJ1-2; 7 bases match TRBD1. Germline assignment: CDR1 SEHNR and CDR2 FQNEAQ (reference sequence). CDR3 length: 14 residues. V lost 5 bases, J lost 9 bases, and 12 bases stayed unmatched.

This clone was observed a single time. The chain's CDR3 is CASSSSGANTGELFF. The CDR3 bases are TGTGCCTCCTCATCTAGCGGGGCGAACACCGGGGAGCTGTTTTTT. This sequence joins TRBV30 and TRBJ2-2; TRBD2 matches at 9 bases. V was pared by 7 bases and J by 0 bases, with 6 bases of the junction left unmatched. In germline, CDR1 is GTSNPN, CDR2 SVGIG (reference sequence). This CDR3 contains 15 residues.

The J gene is TRBJ2-2, the V gene TRBV2; D remains unclear. Trimming left V 2 bases short and J 6 bases short, with 7 bases between. CDR3 length: 13 amino acids. The germline CDR1 and CDR2 sequences are SNHLY and FYNNEI. The CDR3 sequence is CASSESGSGELFF. As DNA, the CDR3 is TGTGCCAGCAGTGAAAGTGGGTCCGGGGAGCTGTTTTTT. Combining the CDR3 with reference TRBV2 and TRBJ2-2 gives the whole variable domain EPEVTQTPSHQVTQMGQEVILRCVPISNHLYFYWYRQILGQKVEFLVSFYNNEISEKSEIFDDQFSVERPDGSNFTLKIRSTKLEDSAMYFCASSESGSGELFFGEGSRLTVL.

This clone was observed a handful of times. V usage is TRBV5-5 and J usage is TRBJ1-1; D is unclear. Per the germline V gene, CDR1 is SGHKS and CDR2 is YYEKEE (reference sequence). This CDR3 has 13 residues. V was clipped by 0 bases and J by 5 bases, with 8 bases between them. CDR3 sequence: CASSLASLTEAFF. CDR3 sequence (DNA): TGTGCCAGCAGCTTGGCCAGCCTGACTGAAGCTTTCTTT.

The V gene is TRBV6-5, the J gene TRBJ2-5; the match to TRBD1 covers 8 bases. The CDR3 contains 14 residues. Germline loops: CDR1 MNHEY, CDR2 SVGAGI. J was trimmed by 4 bases and V by 0 bases; bases with no gene match: 1. The CDR3, as DNA: TGTGCCAGCAGTTACTCCGGACAGGGAGAGACCCAGTACTTC. It yields the protein CASSYSGQGETQYF.

The chain combines TRBV6-6 with TRBJ1-1, with D unclear. The CDR3 consists of 13 residues. Germline CDR1 MNHNY, CDR2 SVGAGI (reference sequence). V was trimmed by 6 bases and J by 1 base, leaving 9 bases between them. CDR3 region: CASSRAPNTEAFF. The CDR3 nucleotides read TGTGCCAGCAGCCGGGCGCCGAACACTGAAGCTTTCTTT.

This clone was observed a handful of times. The chain carries TRBV18 and TRBJ2-2, with TRBD1 identical over 8 bases. Germline values: CDR1 KGHSH, CDR2 LQKENI. V gave up 6 bases and J gave up 7 bases; unmatched junction bases: 7. The CDR3 is 14 amino acids. The CDR3 protein is CASSPDRGGGELFF. The CDR3 DNA is TGTGCCAGCTCCCCCGACAGGGGAGGCGGGGAGCTGTTTTTT. The whole variable domain, filled in from reference TRBV18 and TRBJ2-2, reads NAGVMQNPRHLVRRRGQEARLRCSPMKGHSHVYWYRQLPEEGLKFMVYLQKENIIDESGMPKERFSAEFPKEGPSILRIQQVVRGDSAAYFCASSPDRGGGELFFGEGSRLTVL.

V is TRBV6-4 and J is TRBJ1-5; a weak D match, TRBD1 (5 bases). This CDR3 contains 17 residues. The germline gives CDR1 MRHNA, CDR2 SNTAGT. V was trimmed by 4 bases and J by 0 bases, leaving 16 bases between them. DNA of the CDR3: TGTGCCAGCAGTGCCTCCCCGGGACTGGATAGCAATCAGCCCCAGCATTTT. Its translation: CASSASPGLDSNQPQHF.

This clone was found once. This chain joins TRBV10-3 and TRBJ2-5, with D unresolved. Looked up from germline, CDR1 is ENHRY and CDR2 is SYGVKD. V shed 4 bases and J shed 2 bases, with 8 bases lying between them. This CDR3 is 13 amino acids long. CDR3 sequence reads: CAISGSPQETQYF. The CDR3 DNA is TGTGCCATCAGTGGCAGCCCTCAAGAGACCCAGTACTTC.

This sequence joins TRBV6-5 and TRBJ1-1; D is ambiguous. Germline values: CDR1 MNHEY, CDR2 SVGAGI. CDR3 size: 14 residues. The V gene lost 2 bases and the J gene lost 7 bases, with 14 bases spanning the gap. CDR3 protein: CASSYRPTGDEAFF. The CDR3 bases are TGTGCCAGCAGTTACCGTCCGACGGGCGATGAAGCTTTCTTT.

V gene TRBV27 combines with J gene TRBJ2-3; D ambiguous. V lost 0 bases to trimming and J lost 1 base, with 8 bases between them. The CDR3 sequence is 15 residues long. In germline, CDR1 is MNHEY, CDR2 SMNVEV (reference sequence). CDR3 sequence (DNA): TGTGCCAGCAGTTTATCGTTCCTCGGCACAGATACGCAGTATTTT. Translated: CASSLSFLGTDTQYF.

The chain is built from TRBV19 and TRBJ2-2, with TRBD1 as a possible D gene (6 bases). This CDR3 is 15 amino acids long. Looked up from germline, CDR1 is LNHDA and CDR2 is SQIVND (reference sequence). The V and J ends lost 3 bases and 1 base respectively, with 9 bases between them. This CDR3 is CASSIQQGNTGELFF. In nucleotides, the CDR3 is TGTGCCAGTAGTATTCAACAGGGGAACACCGGGGAGCTGTTTTTT.

The chain carries TRBV5-5 and TRBJ2-1; D gene uncertain. From germline, CDR1 is SGHKS and CDR2 YYEKEE (reference sequence). The V end lost 4 bases, the J end lost 0 bases, and 8 bases lay between the germline ends. The CDR3 covers 14 residues. The CDR3 loop is CASSRDSSYNEQFF. The CDR3 bases are TGTGCCAGCAGCAGGGATAGCTCCTACAATGAGCAGTTCTTC.

The chain carries TRBV28 and TRBJ1-5; maybe TRBD1 (6 bases). This CDR3 has 14 amino acids. V lost 7 bases to trimming and J lost 11 bases, with 21 bases between them. Germline lookup yields CDR1 MDHEN and CDR2 SYDVKM. In DNA, the CDR3 is TGTGCCAGCACCCCGGACAGTTCCCCCTTTACCCAGCATTTT. As protein: CASTPDSSPFTQHF.

The chain employs TRBV28 and TRBJ1-4; TRBD1 matches at 9 bases. The CDR3 totals 15 residues. Losses at the gene ends were 5 bases for V and 6 bases for J; bases not matched to a gene: 7. Germline V gene sequence: CDR1 MDHEN, CDR2 SYDVKM. The CDR3 nucleotides read TGTGCCAGCAGTGTAATCCGGGACAGGGATGAAAAACTGTTTTTT. The encoded protein is CASSVIRDRDEKLFF.

Concerning this clone: With a much larger clone just one base away, this may be a read error. Other DNA sequences within the sample encode an identical CDR3. This chain links TRBV7-6 with TRBJ1-4; D is unclear. The CDR3 is 14 residues long. Per germline, CDR1 SGHVS and CDR2 FNYEAQ. The V gene lost 1 base and the J gene lost 4 bases, with 7 bases spanning the gap. CDR3: CASSLEADNEKLFF. The CDR3 DNA sequence: TGTGCCAGCAGCTTAGAGGCGGATAATGAAAAACTGTTTTTT.

This sequence joins TRBV10-3 and TRBJ2-1, with D perhaps TRBD1 (5 bases). CDR1 and CDR2 (germline): ENHRY, SYGVKD. CDR3 length equals 15 residues. V dropped 0 bases and J dropped 4 bases, with 10 bases sitting between them. The CDR3 DNA reads TGTGCCATCAGTGAGTCCACAGGTGATTACAATGAGCAGTTCTTC. Translating gives CAISESTGDYNEQFF.

This chain links TRBV14 with TRBJ1-3; D remains ambiguous. From germline, CDR1 is SGHDN and CDR2 FVKESK. This CDR3 contains 13 residues. V was cut by 4 bases and J by 3 bases, with 7 bases left in between. The CDR3, as DNA: TGTGCCAGCAGCCGGAGGGTTGGAAACACCATATATTTT. Residues: CASSRRVGNTIYF.

This clone appeared a few times. The chain has TRBV28 and TRBJ2-1; D tentatively fits TRBD1 or TRBD2 (7 bases each). Trimming took off 3 bases at V and 8 bases at J, with 14 bases between the two ends. Germline V gives CDR1 MDHEN, CDR2 SYDVKM. This CDR3 comprises 14 residues. CDR3 in amino acids: CASSFPGGVYEQFF. The CDR3 DNA is TGTGCCAGCAGTTTCCCAGGGGGGGTCTATGAGCAGTTCTTC.

The chain employs TRBV29-1 and TRBJ2-2; D unresolved. Trimming took off 7 bases at V and 2 bases at J, with 8 bases between the two ends. The CDR3 totals 12 residues. Germline V CDR1 and CDR2: SQVTM, ANQGSEA. This chain's CDR3 is CSAGTNTGELFF. The CDR3 nucleotides read TGCAGCGCTGGAACTAACACCGGGGAGCTGTTTTTT.

The chain employs TRBV7-3 and TRBJ1-2, with TRBD1 as a possible D gene (6 bases). V gave up 5 bases and J gave up 4 bases, with 14 bases separating them. The germline gives CDR1 SGHTA, CDR2 FQGTGA. This CDR3 spans 14 amino acids. CDR3 bases: TGTGCCAGCAGCCCCCAGGGGCATGGCTATGGCTACACCTTC. Translating gives CASSPQGHGYGYTF.

V usage is TRBV9 and J usage is TRBJ2-3; D may be TRBD1 (5 bases). Looked up from germline, CDR1 is SGDLS and CDR2 is YYNGEE. The V and J ends lost 3 bases and 4 bases respectively, with 18 bases between them. The CDR3 is made up of 16 amino acids. This CDR3 is CASSAPPKGVADTQYF. CDR3 DNA: TGTGCCAGCAGCGCGCCGCCGAAAGGGGTTGCAGATACGCAGTATTTT.

This sequence joins TRBV5-1 and TRBJ1-6, with a possible D match to TRBD1 (5 bases). The V gene's germline CDR1 is SGHRS and CDR2 YFSETQ. The CDR3 is made up of 14 amino acids. Trimming left V 1 base short and J 9 bases short, with 11 bases between. This CDR3 is CASSLSGLGSPLHF. The CDR3 nucleotides are TGCGCCAGCAGCTTGTCAGGGTTAGGTTCACCCCTCCACTTT.

V is TRBV11-2 and J is TRBJ1-6; weak D call: TRBD1 (5 bases). Germline values: CDR1 SGHAT, CDR2 FQNNGV. The V end lost 5 bases, the J end lost 10 bases, and 15 bases lay between the germline ends. The CDR3 runs 14 residues. The CDR3: CASSLSRAGSPLHF. CDR3 nucleotide sequence: TGTGCCAGCAGCCTTTCCAGGGCTGGCTCACCCCTCCACTTT.

This clone was recorded only once. The chain carries TRBV7-6 and TRBJ2-5; 10 bases align to TRBD2. Trimming cost V 2 bases and J 4 bases; bases outside gene matches: 7. Germline CDR1 is SGHVS and CDR2 is FNYEAQ. This CDR3 comprises 16 residues. DNA of the CDR3: TGTGCCAGCAGCTTATTCGGGACTAGCGTGGGAGAGACCCAGTACTTC. Translated: CASSLFGTSVGETQYF.